This TCR beta chain was captured in a study of control samples from healthy donors and cancer patients. Using immunoSEQ multiplex PCR, the repertoire was profiled, and TCRdb retains in-frame clones only, with some absent. The sample totals around 190,000 clones. The V gene's germline CDR1 is MRHNA and CDR2 SNTAGT. The CDR3 contains 15 residues. V lost 0 bases and J lost 1, with 8 bases in between. With regard to this clone: Other DNA sequences in this specimen translate into the identical CDR3.

Sequenced input: blood. The rearrangement links TRBV6-4 to TRBJ2-3; TRBD1 is a possible D gene (6 bases). This receptor was taken from a woman in her thirties in good health. The CDR3 region is CASSDSSGGTDTQYF. DNA for the CDR3: TGTGCCAGCAGTGACTCTTCAGGGGGCACAGATACGCAGTATTTT.